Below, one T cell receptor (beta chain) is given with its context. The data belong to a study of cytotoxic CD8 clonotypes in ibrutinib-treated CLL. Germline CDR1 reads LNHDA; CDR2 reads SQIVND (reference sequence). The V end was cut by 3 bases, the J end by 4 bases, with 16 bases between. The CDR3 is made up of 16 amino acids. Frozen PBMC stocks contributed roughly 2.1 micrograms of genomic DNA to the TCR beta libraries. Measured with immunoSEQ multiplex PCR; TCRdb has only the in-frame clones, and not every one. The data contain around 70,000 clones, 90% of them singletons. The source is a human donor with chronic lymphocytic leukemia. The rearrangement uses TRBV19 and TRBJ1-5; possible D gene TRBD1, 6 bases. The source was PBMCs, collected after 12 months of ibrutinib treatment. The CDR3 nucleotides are TGTGCCAGTAGTATGATGGGACAAGGACTAAATCAGCCCCAGCATTTT. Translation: CASSMMGQGLNQPQHF.